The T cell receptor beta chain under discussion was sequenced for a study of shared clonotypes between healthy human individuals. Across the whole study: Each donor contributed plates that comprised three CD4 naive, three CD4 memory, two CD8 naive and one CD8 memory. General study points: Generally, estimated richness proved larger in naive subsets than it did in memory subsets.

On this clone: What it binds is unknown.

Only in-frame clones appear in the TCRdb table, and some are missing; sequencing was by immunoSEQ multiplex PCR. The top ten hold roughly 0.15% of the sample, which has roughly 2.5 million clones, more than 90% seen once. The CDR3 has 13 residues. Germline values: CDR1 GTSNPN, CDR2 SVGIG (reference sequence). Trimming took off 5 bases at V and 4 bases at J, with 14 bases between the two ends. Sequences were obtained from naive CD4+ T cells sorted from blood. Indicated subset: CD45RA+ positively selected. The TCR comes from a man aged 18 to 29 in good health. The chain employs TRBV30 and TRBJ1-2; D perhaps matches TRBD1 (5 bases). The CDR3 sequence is CAWSGSGSYGYTF. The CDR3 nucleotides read TGTGCCTGGTCAGGGAGTGGTAGCTATGGCTACACCTTC.